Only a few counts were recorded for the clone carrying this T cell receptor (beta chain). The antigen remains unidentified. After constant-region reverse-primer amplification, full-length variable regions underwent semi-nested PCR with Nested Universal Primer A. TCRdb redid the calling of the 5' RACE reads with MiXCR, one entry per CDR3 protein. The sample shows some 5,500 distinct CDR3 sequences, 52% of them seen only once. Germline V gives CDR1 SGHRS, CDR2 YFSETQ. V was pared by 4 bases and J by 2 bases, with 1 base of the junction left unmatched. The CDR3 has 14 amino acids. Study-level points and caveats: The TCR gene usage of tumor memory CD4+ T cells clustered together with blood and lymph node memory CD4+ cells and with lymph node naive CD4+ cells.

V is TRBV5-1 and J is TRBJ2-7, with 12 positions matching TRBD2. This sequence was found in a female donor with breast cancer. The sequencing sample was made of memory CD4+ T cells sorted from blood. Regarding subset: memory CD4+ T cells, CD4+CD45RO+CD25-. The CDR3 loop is CASSPSGGAYEQYF. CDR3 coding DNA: TGCGCCAGCAGCCCTAGCGGGGGGGCCTACGAGCAGTACTTC.